The 29 T cell receptor beta chains reported below all come from one sample, sequenced in a study of blood T cells in healthy people across ages. Sample-barcoded 5' priming and a J-beta primer mix drove a second PCR of about 6 to 12 cycles. TCRdb ran MiXCR on the 5' RACE reads and lists one entry per CDR3 protein. The data contain 1.5 million to 2 million distinct CDR3 sequences, around 36% of them seen just once; the ten biggest clones take up about 11%. Sequences were obtained from blood. Receptor source: a woman in her twenties or thirties in good health.

The chain uses TRBV20-1 and TRBJ2-1, with 10 positions matching TRBD2. CDR3 length: 13 amino acids. The junction had 4 bases not matched to a gene; V was cut back by 0 bases and J by 11 bases. The germline gives CDR1 DFQATT, CDR2 SNEGSKA (reference sequence). The CDR3 nucleotides are TGCAGTGCTAGAGATCTACTAGCGGGGAAGCAGTTCTTC. This translates into CSARDLLAGKQFF.

This clonotype showed up just a few times. V is TRBV6-1 and J is TRBJ1-5; D is unclear. Germline values: CDR1 MNHNS, CDR2 SASEGT. This CDR3 has 15 residues. V lost 3 bases and J 2 bases, leaving 11 bases between the germline ends. CDR3 loop: CASSDGLFGNQPQHF. In DNA form, the CDR3 reads TGTGCCAGCAGTGATGGGTTATTCGGCAATCAGCCCCAGCATTTT.

This clonotype was detected only a few times. The chain couples TRBV20-1 to TRBJ2-1; 8 bases map to TRBD2. J gave up 8 bases and V 6 bases, and 9 bases lay outside the gene matches. The CDR3 runs 13 residues. Germline CDR1 is DFQATT and CDR2 is SNEGSKA (reference sequence). The CDR3 protein is CSAGTSVGHEQFF. CDR3 sequence (DNA): TGCAGTGCCGGGACTAGTGTTGGTCATGAGCAGTTCTTC.

This clonotype was detected a few times. This rearrangement joins TRBV2 to TRBJ2-5; D is possibly TRBD1 (5 bases). Trimming cost V 2 bases and J 3 bases, with 10 bases left between them. The CDR3 spans 14 residues. Germline V lookup: CDR1 SNHLY, CDR2 FYNNEI. The CDR3 spells CASSESRQKETQYF. CDR3 bases: TGTGCCAGCAGTGAAAGTAGACAGAAAGAGACCCAGTACTTC.

The CDR3 DNA sequence: TGTGCCAGCAGCTGGTACGGACAGGGCACATACGAGCAGTACTTC. Its protein product is CASSWYGQGTYEQYF. The chain couples TRBV12-3 or TRBV12-4 to TRBJ2-7; TRBD1 aligns across 8 bases. The length of the CDR3 is 15 residues. The J segment lost 4 bases and the V segment lost 6 bases, leaving 11 bases of the junction unmatched.

The V gene is TRBV3-1, the J gene TRBJ2-7; D remains ambiguous. Germline loops: CDR1 LGHDT, CDR2 YNNKEL (reference sequence). The CDR3 has 16 residues. V lost 0 bases and J 0 bases, leaving 12 bases between the germline ends. CDR3: CASSQDRGVSSYEQYF. The CDR3, as DNA: TGTGCCAGCAGCCAAGATCGAGGAGTCAGCTCCTACGAGCAGTACTTC.

This clonotype was picked up a small number of times. The chain employs TRBV27 and TRBJ2-5; D perhaps matches TRBD1 (6 bases). Germline CDR1 MNHEY, CDR2 SMNVEV (reference sequence). With 3 bases removed from V and 1 base from J, the gap between germline ends came to 9 bases. This CDR3 contains 14 residues. This CDR3 reads CASSFWDTQETQYF. The CDR3 DNA is TGTGCCAGCAGTTTTTGGGACACCCAAGAGACCCAGTACTTC.

This clonotype was seen a few times. This sequence joins TRBV27 and TRBJ1-6, with D unclear. V lost 4 bases to trimming and J lost 3 bases, with 16 bases between them. The germline V gene encodes CDR1 MNHEY and CDR2 SMNVEV (reference sequence). This CDR3 is 17 amino acids long. CDR3 DNA sequence: TGTGCCAGCAGTTCAAGAGGAACAGACAACTATAATTCACCCCTCCACTTT. It codes for CASSSRGTDNYNSPLHF.

Worth noting for this clonotype: This may stem from a read error, because a much larger clone lies one nucleotide away. This chain joins TRBV29-1 and TRBJ2-7; 7 nucleotides line up with TRBD1. The CDR3 has 15 residues. The germline CDR1 and CDR2 sequences are SQVTM and ANQGSEA. J lost 0 bases, V lost 7 bases, and 12 bases had no gene match. CDR3 residues: CSDPLQDRSSYEQYF. In nucleotides, the CDR3 is TGCAGCGACCCGCTCCAGGACAGGTCCTCCTACGAGCAGTACTTC.

Comment on this clonotype: Since no conserved phenylalanine or tryptophan closes the CDR3, a read error is the likely cause. This chain joins TRBV3-1 and TRBJ1-5; no reliable D call. The germline V gene has CDR1 LGHDT and CDR2 YNNKEL (reference sequence). The CDR3 consists of 12 residues. The CDR3 DNA reads TGTGCCTGCAGCCAAGAAACGGGCCCCCAGCATGTT. Translating gives CACSQETGPQHV.

J is TRBJ2-7 and V is TRBV7-9; maybe TRBD1 (6 bases). Germline CDR1 is SEHNR and CDR2 is FQNEAQ (reference sequence). V shed 5 bases and J shed 5 bases, with 13 bases lying between them. This CDR3 contains 13 residues. The DNA of the CDR3 is TGTGCCAGCAGCCTACAGGGTTTTCACGAGCAGTACTTC. Translated, it gives CASSLQGFHEQYF.

The chain uses TRBV28 and TRBJ2-4; 10 bases map to TRBD1. The CDR3 loop spans 19 amino acids. V dropped 2 bases and J dropped 0; count of bases not matched to a gene: 10. Germline lookup yields CDR1 MDHEN and CDR2 SYDVKM. CDR3 DNA sequence: TGTGCCAGCAGTTTACCGCATTGGACAGGGGGGCTAGCCAAAAACATTCAGTACTTC. Translated, it gives CASSLPHWTGGLAKNIQYF.

A few counts support this clonotype. The chain recombines TRBV28 with TRBJ2-6; TRBD1 or TRBD2 may be the D gene (5 bases each). V lost 3 bases to trimming and J lost 0 bases, with 15 bases between them. Per germline, CDR1 MDHEN and CDR2 SYDVKM. This CDR3 contains 18 residues. The CDR3 sequence: CASSFVRGRVSGANVLTF. CDR3 DNA: TGTGCCAGCAGTTTCGTTCGGGGACGCGTCTCTGGGGCCAACGTCCTGACTTTC.

Written as DNA, the CDR3 is TGCGCCAGCAGCTTGGCCCAGGACGGTTCCTATGGCTACACCTTC. This gives the protein CASSLAQDGSYGYTF. V and J are TRBV5-1 and TRBJ1-2; D unclear. Germline assignment: CDR1 SGHRS and CDR2 YFSETQ. V was trimmed by 0 bases and J by 4 bases, leaving 13 bases between them. The CDR3 has 15 amino acids.

The gene calls are TRBV20-1 and TRBJ2-3; tentative D call: TRBD2 (6 bases). From germline, CDR1 is DFQATT and CDR2 SNEGSKA (reference sequence). CDR3 length equals 13 residues. Deletions cut 5 bases from V and 11 bases from J, with 20 bases between. CDR3 amino acids: CSAGGTDTGMQYF. DNA for the CDR3: TGCAGTGCTGGGGGGACGGACACGGGTATGCAGTATTTT.

This clonotype was detected a few times. The chain joins TRBV11-2 to TRBJ2-1, with D perhaps being TRBD1 or TRBD2 (5 bases each). Trimming removed 5 bases at V and 10 bases at J, with 21 bases between. Germline V gives CDR1 SGHAT, CDR2 FQNNGV. CDR3 size: 15 residues. CDR3 nucleotides: TGTGCCAGCAGCCCCATCCGGGACCCCCGGTGGGAGCAGTTCTTC. Translating it yields CASSPIRDPRWEQFF.

The CDR3 loop reads CSAREGQNYGYTF. The DNA of the CDR3 is TGCAGTGCTAGAGAGGGACAAAACTATGGCTACACCTTC. The chain recombines TRBV20-1 with TRBJ1-2; D may be TRBD1 (6 bases). V lost 0 bases and J 2 bases, leaving 7 bases between the germline ends. This CDR3 spans 13 amino acids. The V gene's germline CDR1 is DFQATT and CDR2 SNEGSKA (reference sequence).

This clonotype was detected a few times. This chain uses TRBV20-1 with TRBJ2-1; 10 bases agree with TRBD1. Germline values: CDR1 DFQATT, CDR2 SNEGSKA (reference sequence). CDR3 length equals 14 residues. V shed 3 bases and J 12 bases; nucleotides not matched to a gene: 11. The CDR3 loop is CSASPGQGSRGQFF. CDR3 DNA: TGCAGTGCTAGTCCGGGACAGGGGAGCAGGGGGCAGTTCTTC.

This clonotype was seen only a few times. The chain has TRBV6-6 and TRBJ2-1, with TRBD1 identical over 10 bases. This CDR3 has 15 amino acids. J gave up 5 bases and V 6 bases, and 7 bases lay outside the gene matches. CDR1 is MNHNY, CDR2 SVGAGI, per germline (reference sequence). The CDR3 region is CASRLPGQGNNEQFF. In nucleotides, the CDR3 is TGTGCCAGCAGGCTACCGGGACAGGGGAACAATGAGCAGTTCTTC.

Only a few counts were recorded for this clonotype. The V call is TRBV9, the J call TRBJ2-3; D call uncertain. The CDR3 loop spans 15 amino acids. The germline gives CDR1 SGDLS, CDR2 YYNGEE. V was pared by 0 bases and J by 5 bases, with 13 bases between. CDR3 bases: TGTGCCAGCAGCGTAGAAATAGGCCAGAGAGATACGCAGTATTTT. Protein product: CASSVEIGQRDTQYF. Drawing the rest from reference TRBV9 and TRBJ2-3, the complete variable domain is DSGVTQTPKHLITATGQRVTLRCSPRSGDLSVYWYQQSLDQGLQFLIQYYNGEERAKGNILERFSAQQFPDLHSELNLSSLELGDSALYFCASSVEIGQRDTQYFGPGTRLTVL.

The table lists this clonotype with a count of one. The chain couples TRBV27 to TRBJ1-2, with 8 bases aligning to TRBD1. This CDR3 is built from 11 residues. The trim removed 5 bases at V and 12 bases at J, leaving 5 bases unmatched. From germline, CDR1 is MNHEY and CDR2 SMNVEV (reference sequence). CDR3 coding DNA: TGTGCCAGCAGTACAGGGGGAAGGCACACCTTC. It translates to CASSTGGRHTF.

This clonotype came up a few times. The chain employs TRBV20-1 and TRBJ2-7, with D possibly matching TRBD1 (6 bases). V gave up 3 bases and J gave up 5 bases, with 26 bases separating them. From germline, CDR1 is DFQATT and CDR2 SNEGSKA (reference sequence). The CDR3 contains 17 residues. The CDR3 region has the DNA TGCAGTGCTAGGATCCCCGGAGTTAACAGGGCGCGCCACGAGCAGTACTTC. As protein: CSARIPGVNRARHEQYF.

This clonotype was counted between two and nine times. The gene calls are TRBV11-2 and TRBJ2-5, with 8 bases lining up with TRBD2. The germline gives CDR1 SGHAT, CDR2 FQNNGV. Trimming cost V 5 bases and J 4 bases; bases outside gene matches: 12. This CDR3 region has 16 residues. The CDR3 DNA sequence: TGTGCCAGCAGCCTCAGGAGCCAGCGGGGGCTAGAGACCCAGTACTTC. It specifies CASSLRSQRGLETQYF.

The chain is built from TRBV7-2 and TRBJ2-1; 11 bases align to TRBD2. The ends lost 5 bases at V and 4 bases at J; junction bases unmatched: 7. CDR1 and CDR2 (germline): SGHTA, FQGNSA. The CDR3 length is 16 residues. The CDR3 region is CASSVVAGGEYNEQFF. The CDR3 DNA reads TGTGCCAGCAGCGTAGTAGCGGGGGGGGAATACAATGAGCAGTTCTTC.

This clonotype was seen only a few times. The chain recombines TRBV27 with TRBJ2-7; 12 nucleotides match TRBD2. Germline V gene sequence: CDR1 MNHEY, CDR2 SMNVEV (reference sequence). CDR3 length: 16 residues. After removal of 4 bases from V and 0 bases from J, the junction contained 4 bases not matched to a gene. The DNA for the CDR3 is TGTGCCAGCAGTTCCTTGACTAGCGGGGGCTCCTACGAGCAGTACTTC. Amino acid sequence: CASSSLTSGGSYEQYF.

The CDR3 bases are TGCGCCAGCAGCTTGCTACCTCCGGGACCGCAACAGCCCAGCTCCTACGAGCAGTACTTC. Translating it yields CASSLLPPGPQQPSSYEQYF. The chain links TRBV5-1 to TRBJ2-7; TRBD1 or TRBD2 may be the D gene (5 bases each). Trimming removed 1 base at V and 0 bases at J, with 26 bases between. The CDR3 is 20 amino acids. Germline V gene lookup returns CDR1 SGHRS and CDR2 YFSETQ. Full variable domain (rest looked up from reference TRBV5-1 and TRBJ2-7): KAGVTQTPRYLIKTRGQQVTLSCSPISGHRSVSWYQQTPGQGLQFLFEYFSETQRNKGNFPGRFSGRQFSNSRSEMNVSTLELGDSALYLCASSLLPPGPQQPSSYEQYFGPGTRLTVT.

This clonotype was counted between two and nine times. This chain uses TRBV4-1 with TRBJ2-7; 7 nucleotides align to TRBD2. V lost 3 bases and J lost 3; bases outside the gene matches: 8. The CDR3 has 15 residues. Germline CDR1 and CDR2: MGHRA and YSYEKL. CDR3 coding DNA: TGCGCCAGCAGCCAGAGCAGCAGCGGGATCTACGAGCAGTACTTC. It is translated as CASSQSSSGIYEQYF.

This clonotype was recorded a few times. The gene calls are TRBV10-3 and TRBJ1-2; possible D gene TRBD1, 6 bases. The CDR3 runs to 13 residues. The germline gives CDR1 ENHRY, CDR2 SYGVKD. The V and J ends lost 11 bases and 2 bases respectively, with 15 bases between them. DNA for the CDR3: TGTGCCTCCCGGGACATAGGAAACTATGGCTACACCTTC. Its translation is CASRDIGNYGYTF.

The chain carries TRBV7-9 and TRBJ1-3; a possible D gene is TRBD1 (5 bases). Germline CDR1 SEHNR, CDR2 FQNEAQ (reference sequence). Trimming cost V 5 bases and J 2 bases, with 13 bases left between them. CDR3 length: 15 amino acids. The CDR3 loop is CASSTGTGAGNTIYF. The CDR3 DNA sequence: TGTGCCAGCAGCACTGGGACGGGAGCTGGAAACACCATATATTTT.